This is a list of T cell receptor beta chains from one sample in a study of regulatory T cells in long-lasting Graves disease. TCRdb reanalysed the multiplex PCR reads using MiXCR and keeps one entry per CDR3 protein. The sample consists of about 660,000 distinct CDR3 sequences, about 32% of them appearing once. Sample: peripheral blood mononuclear cells (PBMCs), taken when the disease was refractory, from a patient treated with antithyroid drugs. These receptors were taken from a female donor with Graves disease. Both conserved end residues are part of each CDR3. Each record gives: J gene, clone size, CDR3 length, V gene, D gene, CDR3 DNA, CDR3 protein. The D gene is left open where the match is weak. Not every row has a clone size; where given, it reads once, few, many or a size class.

TRBJ2-7,-,17,TRBV6-1,-,TGTGCCAGCAGTACGCCAACGCTCGGACGGGGCCCAAACGAGCAGTACTTC,CASSTPTLGRGPNEQYF
TRBJ2-7,-,14,TRBV5-6,-,TGTGCCAGCAGCCACTCGAGGGCAGTCTACGAGCAGTACTTC,CASSHSRAVYEQYF
TRBJ2-7,-,15,TRBV6-1,-,TGTGCCAGCAGAGAACCGGGACGCCCGAGGTACGAGCAGTACTTC,CASREPGRPRYEQYF
TRBJ2-7,-,15,TRBV6-2/TRBV6-3,TRBD1,TGTGCCAGCAGCGCGAACAGGGGGCTGACCTACGAGCAGTACTTC,CASSANRGLTYEQYF
TRBJ1-2,-,14,TRBV5-4,-,TGTGCCAGCAGCTTGCAACAGGACATTTATGGCTACACCTTC,CASSLQQDIYGYTF
TRBJ1-1,-,12,TRBV5-6,-,TGTGCCAGCAGGGATGGGGGGGCTGAAGCTTTCTTT,CASRDGGAEAFF
TRBJ2-7,-,13,TRBV20-1,-,TGCAGTGCTAGCGGCCCGCAGGGCTACGAGCAGTACTTC,CSASGPQGYEQYF
TRBJ2-2,few,14,TRBV3-1,-,TGTGCCAGCAGCCAAGTCAGCCGAACCGGGGAGCTGTTTTTT,CASSQVSRTGELFF
TRBJ1-2,few,14,TRBV27,TRBD1,TGTGCCAGCAGTTCAGGGGGCCCTTACTATGGCTACACCTTC,CASSSGGPYYGYTF
TRBJ1-5,-,12,TRBV30,-,TGTGCCTGTTCTAGGGAAGGGCAGCCCCAGCATTTT,CACSREGQPQHF
TRBJ2-7,-,12,TRBV6-5,-,TGTGCCAGCAGTTGGGGGGAGACGGAGCAGTACTTC,CASSWGETEQYF
TRBJ2-5,-,18,TRBV11-2,TRBD2,TGTGCCAGCAGCGGAGGGACTAGCGGGAGAGCAAAGCGAGAGACCCAGTACTTC,CASSGGTSGRAKRETQYF
TRBJ2-7,few,17,TRBV6-5,TRBD2,TGTGCCAGCAGTTACTCGGATCGGGCTTATAGCGGGAAAGAGCAGTACTTC,CASSYSDRAYSGKEQYF
TRBJ2-1,-,16,TRBV28,-,TGTGCCAGCACTCCTCGTCGGGCGGGACGGGCCCATGAGCAGTTCTTC,CASTPRRAGRAHEQFF
TRBJ2-7,few,14,TRBV10-2,-,TGCGCCAGGGCCTCCGGCCATCCCAACTACGAGCAGTACTTC,CARASGHPNYEQYF
TRBJ1-5,-,17,TRBV5-5,-,TGTGCCAGCAGCCAGAGATCGAGCAGGGTTTCGGGTCAGCCCCAGCATTTT,CASSQRSSRVSGQPQHF
TRBJ1-1,-,12,TRBV7-9,TRBD1,TGTGCCAGCAGCTTAATGGGACAGGAAGCTTTCTTT,CASSLMGQEAFF
TRBJ1-1,many,13,TRBV25-1,-,TGTGCCAGCAGTGGGGTAGGGAACACTGAAGCTTTCTTT,CASSGVGNTEAFF
TRBJ1-2,-,14,TRBV5-6,-,TGTGCCAGCAGCGAGAAAGGGATCCGATATGGCTACACCTTC,CASSEKGIRYGYTF
TRBJ2-7,once,15,TRBV4-2,-,TGTGCCAGCAGTCTGGACCTCTATGGGGGTTACGAGCAGTACTTC,CASSLDLYGGYEQYF
TRBJ1-2,-,14,TRBV20-1,-,TGCAGTGCTGCCGGGACGACGAAAAACTATGGCTACACCTTC,CSAAGTTKNYGYTF
TRBJ2-5,-,14,TRBV7-6,-,TGTGCCAGCAGTGGTTGGGAGGTCTTGGAGACCCAGTACTTC,CASSGWEVLETQYF
TRBJ1-2,-,13,TRBV13,TRBD1,TGTGCCAGCAGCTTGACAGGGTCGGGTGGCTACACCTTC,CASSLTGSGGYTF
TRBJ1-1,-,14,TRBV6-5,-,TGTGCCAGCAGTTATAGGGGGGGGGAGACTGAAGCTTTCTTT,CASSYRGGETEAFF
TRBJ1-2,few,15,TRBV2,TRBD1,TGTGCCAGCAGGGGGGGCGCAGGGGGGAACTATGGCTACACCTTC,CASRGGAGGNYGYTF
TRBJ1-1,-,14,TRBV19,-,TGTGCCAGTAGTATGACAGGCCGGAACACTGAAGCTTTCTTT,CASSMTGRNTEAFF
TRBJ2-7,few,15,TRBV7-9,TRBD2,TGTGCCAGCAACCCTAGCGGGATCGACTCCTACGAGCAGTACTTC,CASNPSGIDSYEQYF
TRBJ1-1,many,14,TRBV28,-,TGTGCCAGCAGTTTACCCCCCCCCAAGAGGGGAGCTTTCTTT,CASSLPPPKRGAFF